This T cell receptor (beta chain) stems from a study of blood T cell repertoires in COVID-19. Study information: Donors in the United States, Italy and Spain gave samples during acute or convalescent COVID-19. Nucleic acid was either cDNA or gDNA, and it came from T cells, B-cell-depleted T cells, or PBMCs.

In the authors' methods: Cell counts per sample came from amplifying reference gene primers. Assay: immunoSEQ multiplex PCR; the TCRdb copy retains only in-frame clones and omits some. V and J calls and clone size are as listed in that table; D and trimming were resolved from the DNA. The sample contains some 270,000 clones, about 88% of which appear only once. CDR1 SQVTM and CDR2 ANQGSEA come from the germline V gene. Trimming removed 4 bases from V and 0 bases from J; junction bases left unmatched: 6. This CDR3 spans 15 amino acids. V is TRBV29-1 and J is TRBJ2-1; 7 bases align to TRBD1. Sequences were obtained from peripheral blood. The receptor was derived from a woman aged 40 to 50 who had recovered from COVID-19. This CDR3 is CSVVRKGASYNEQFF. In DNA, the CDR3 is TGCAGCGTTGTGCGCAAGGGGGCCTCCTACAATGAGCAGTTCTTC.